Sequencing of this T cell receptor (beta chain) was carried out in a study of T cells in Graves' hyperthyroidism and ophthalmopathy. About the study: Peripheral blood sampling occurred at initial diagnosis, before any treatment.

Clinicians diagnosed patients from clinical symptoms, serum thyroxine and TRAb, thyroid ultrasound and orbital computed tomography. The blood sample predates any ophthalmopathy symptoms, coming from first hyperthyroidism diagnosis. Amplification targeted TCR beta CDR3 regions from RNA transcripts. Initially, a first-round RT-PCR of the TCR CDR3 employed the HTBI primer set. TCRdb recomputed calls from the multiplex PCR reads with MiXCR, one row per CDR3 protein. The sample carries about 270,000 distinct CDR3 sequences, 25% to 30% recorded once. This clonotype was found once. What it binds is unknown. Germline CDR1 is SGHTA and CDR2 is FQGNSA. The CDR3 consists of 15 residues. Trimming stripped 1 base from V and 4 bases from J, with 13 bases between. Study-wide points: Stable hyperthyroidism and ophthalmopathy were separated using 13 V-J signatures.

The J gene is TRBJ1-2, the V gene TRBV7-2; possible D gene TRBD1, 5 bases. Sequencing input: blood. This clonotype was obtained from a man in his forties or fifties with Graves' hyperthyroidism that later progressed to Graves' ophthalmopathy. CDR3 amino acids: CASSLGWGTLYGYTF. CDR3 nucleotide sequence: TGTGCCAGCAGCTTAGGATGGGGGACTCTCTATGGCTACACCTTC.